This T cell receptor beta chain was sequenced for a study of blood T cell repertoires in COVID-19. Study at large: There were acute and convalescent COVID-19 samples, and they came from the United States, Italy and Spain.

Original methodology: Amplification from reference gene primers served as the basis for estimated nucleated cell counts. Here immunoSEQ multiplex PCR was the method, and the copy in TCRdb shows in-frame clones only, minus some. The DNA gave D and trimming, while V, J and clone size come from that table. The sample comprises some 410,000 clones, around nine tenths of which are singletons, and 0.95% to 1% rests with the top ten. Donors were grouped by their self-reported clinical history. Germline assignment: CDR1 MNHEY and CDR2 SVGAGI. This CDR3 is 16 amino acids long. Between the trimmed V and J ends, which lost 0 bases and 4 bases, there was a span of 14 bases.

The rearrangement uses TRBV6-5 and TRBJ2-3; a possible D gene is TRBD2 (7 bases). The sequence was collected from a woman aged 25 to 39 with acute COVID-19. Sequencing was performed on PBMCs or T cells enriched from blood (not recorded which). CDR3 residues: CASSYSVGGPSDTQYF. The CDR3 region has the DNA TGTGCCAGCAGTTACTCGGTGGGGGGGCCATCAGATACGCAGTATTTT.